This paragraph reports one TCR beta chain. This sample is part of a study of blood T cell repertoires in COVID-19. Study summary: Italy, Spain and the United States were the sources of the convalescent and acute COVID-19 samples.

The ends lost 9 bases at V and 2 bases at J; junction bases unmatched: 9. Germline-derived CDR1 and CDR2 are SGHRS and YFSETQ. The CDR3 extends over 15 amino acids. In the authors' methods: Amplification from reference gene primers served as the basis for estimated nucleated cell counts. Assay: immunoSEQ multiplex PCR; the TCRdb copy retains only in-frame clones and omits some. The V and J calls and clone size were taken over from that table, and D and trimming were inferred from the DNA. The sample includes some 380,000 clones, 81% of them seen just once. The clonotype originates from a human donor with acute or convalescent COVID-19. The donor label of this sample is uncertain. The chain joins TRBV5-1 to TRBJ2-3; TRBD2 agrees at 10 bases. The sample taken for sequencing was peripheral blood. The CDR3 DNA follows: TGCGCCACCCAAATGAGCGGGGGGGTCACAGATACGCAGTATTTT. This translates into CATQMSGGVTDTQYF.